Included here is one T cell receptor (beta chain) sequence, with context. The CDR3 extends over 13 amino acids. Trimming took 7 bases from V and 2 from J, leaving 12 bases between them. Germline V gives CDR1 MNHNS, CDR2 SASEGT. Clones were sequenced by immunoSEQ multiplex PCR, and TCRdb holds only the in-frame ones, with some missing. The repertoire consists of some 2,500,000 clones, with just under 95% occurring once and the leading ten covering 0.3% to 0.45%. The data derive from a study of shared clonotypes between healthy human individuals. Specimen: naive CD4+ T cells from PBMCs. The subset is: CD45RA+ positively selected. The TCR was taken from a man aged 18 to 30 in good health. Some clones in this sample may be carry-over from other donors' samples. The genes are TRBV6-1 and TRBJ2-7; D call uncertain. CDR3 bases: TGTGCCAGCACGTCAGAAACGACCTACGAGCAGTACTTC. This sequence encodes CASTSETTYEQYF.